This TCR beta chain was recovered during a study of beta chain features in type 1 diabetes (dated by TCRdb to between 2018 and 2020). Turning to the overall study: Patients and healthy donors did not differ in mean age, gender distribution, total cell number or subset yield. A total of about 110 million sorted cells were examined across all samples, and the number of cells per subset was strongly correlated with RNA yield. Whereas all 30 or so donors provided naive and central memory subsets, regulatory and stem cell-like memory subsets were isolated from just 8 patients and roughly eight healthy donors. In the study, recently diagnosed type 1 diabetes patients and matched healthy donors were compared on the TCRB repertoires of their sorted circulating CD4+ T cell subsets. The investigation overall reported the following: Patients with type 1 diabetes made fewer insertions and deleted more nucleotides at VDJ recombination sites, implying thymic rearrangement abnormalities. HLA sub-analyses involved small numbers of individuals, so any influence of HLA type on TCRB rearrangement remained unresolved. Type 1 diabetes patients showed a moderate but significant shortening of TCRB CDR3 length in all four CD4+ subsets. Naive, central memory and regulatory TCRB repertoires appeared more similar among patients than among healthy donors. Because cDNA rather than genomic DNA was sequenced, highly expressing activated cells could have been over-represented, although no difference in activation and CD3 levels was found between groups. Shorter templates might have been favored by PCR, but patient and control samples were amplified and corrected together, so both groups would have been affected equally by any skew.

All of the isolated RNA was reverse transcribed with the High Capacity cDNA Reverse Transcription Kit, so expressed TCRB transcripts were sequenced. Deep immunoSEQ sequencing was applied to naive, central memory and regulatory T cell samples, giving an average of roughly 3.5 million total reads per sample. Sorted cells were lysed in RLT buffer, and RNA was extracted using DNase-treated RNeasy Micro or Mini kits according to cell number. To prevent cross-contamination, each cell subset was processed individually, whereas patient and healthy donor samples were processed jointly. The immunoSEQ multiplex PCR was used to amplify TCRB sequences from cDNA, generating 87-bp fragments that spanned the CDR3 region. Amplicons were sequenced on the Illumina HiSeq platform. In the original analysis: PCR bias was corrected computationally using synthetic template baselines, and reads within Hamming distance 2 were collapsed, with unmergeable singletons discarded. By aligning reads against IMGT, V, D and J genes, CDR3 length, and insertions or deletions at six rearrangement sites were assigned. Within each subset, clonotype counts were normalized to sorted cell number, after which true diversity and Gini coefficients were computed with the tcR R package. Repertoire sharing was quantified using the overlap coefficient calculated on TCRB nucleotide sequences. Out-of-frame TCRB sequences from naive cells were analyzed as a proxy for the pre-selection repertoire. As stored in TCRdb, this immuneACCESS dataset retains in-frame rearrangements with V and J assigned. A fraction of the clones does not appear; measured against another copy, unresolved V genes explain less than half of the discrepancy, and the remainder lacks a known reason. The V and J calls and clone size come from that table; D and trimming were worked out from the DNA. Here the sample has about 640,000 clones; around an eighth occur a single time. The ten largest account for roughly 0.11% of the sample.

A few counts support this clone. Its antigen is currently not known. The sample holds no much larger clone one base away, and base qualities are not on file. Each donor gave one peripheral blood draw, averaging approximately 0.11 L, which was collected into heparinised tubes. Using a panel that included CD45RO, CCR7, CD25, CD127, CD95 and CD27, naive, central memory, regulatory and stem cell-like memory CD4+ T cells were sorted on a BD FACSAria II. A purity above 95% was achieved for all sorted populations. PBMCs were isolated immediately by Lymphoprep density gradient centrifugation and stained directly without culture. So that batch effects would be minimized, each experiment stained and sorted samples in pairs, pairing one healthy donor with one patient. The V end gives up 1 base and the J end 5 bases, leaving 9 bases in the junction not matched to a gene. Inclusive of the bounding cysteine and phenylalanine, the CDR3 is 16 residues long. Just the 48-base CDR3 DNA is kept, in frame starting at base 1. From the germline V gene, CDR1 is SGHTA and CDR2 is FQGNSA.

This sequence uses TRBV7-2 and TRBJ1-2, with 8 bases matching TRBD1. Sample: naive CD4+ T cells from blood. The cell subset or site label here, explained by the study, means: true naive CD4+ T cells. The receptor was derived from a man aged 30 to 39 with type 1 diabetes. This receptor has the CDR3 CASSLEQGATFYGYTF. In nucleotide form, the sequence is TGTGCCAGCAGCTTAGAGCAGGGGGCGACCTTTTATGGCTACACCTTC.